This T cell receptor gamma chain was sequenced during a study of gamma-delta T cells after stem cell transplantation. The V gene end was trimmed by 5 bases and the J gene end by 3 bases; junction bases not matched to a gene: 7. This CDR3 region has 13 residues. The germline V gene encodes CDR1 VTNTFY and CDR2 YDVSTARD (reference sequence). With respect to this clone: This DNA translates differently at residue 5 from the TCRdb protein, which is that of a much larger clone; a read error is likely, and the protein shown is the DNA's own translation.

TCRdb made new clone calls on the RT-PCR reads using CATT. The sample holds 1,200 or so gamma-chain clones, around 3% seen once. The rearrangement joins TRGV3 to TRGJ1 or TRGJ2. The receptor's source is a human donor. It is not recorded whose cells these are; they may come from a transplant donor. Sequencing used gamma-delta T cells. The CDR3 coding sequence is TGTGCCACCTGGGGCAGTTGTTATTATAAGAAACTCTTT. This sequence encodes CATWGSCYYKKLF.